This T cell receptor (beta chain) was captured in a study of T-cell memory formation after mild COVID-19. TCRdb re-called the 5' RACE reads with MiXCR, one entry per CDR3 protein. The sample consists of hundreds of thousands of distinct CDR3 sequences, over 15% of them appearing once. The CDR3 runs to 14 residues. CDR1 is SGHAT and CDR2 is FQNNGV in the germline V gene. Trimming took 6 bases from V and 4 from J, leaving 13 bases between them. The sequenced sample was PBMCs or a T cell subset sorted from them (not recorded which). The clonotype comes from an adult woman who had mild COVID-19 (a few samples of this study predate the infection). Cell type and time point are not known. The chain has TRBV11-2 and TRBJ2-1; the D is unclear. CDR3 amino acids: CASRLSDRYNEQFF. In nucleotides, the CDR3 is TGTGCCAGCAGATTATCAGATCGGTACAATGAGCAGTTCTTC.